The 5 T cell receptor beta chains below were found in one sample sequenced in a study of cytomegalovirus exposure and HLA in healthy donors. The PCR ran on 60 Vbeta and 13 Jbeta primers. Clones were read by immunoSEQ multiplex PCR, and TCRdb kept only the in-frame ones, dropping some. Of 100,000 to 150,000 clones in the sample, 80% were seen once. Sequencing input: PBMCs. Receptor source: a man in his thirties or forties in good health and CMV-seropositive.

The chain couples TRBV2 to TRBJ2-2; D gene uncertain. CDR1 is SNHLY and CDR2 is FYNNEI in the germline V gene. This CDR3 region has 13 residues. Trimming removed 4 bases at V and 7 bases at J, with 10 bases between. DNA for the CDR3: TGTGCCAGCAGTGGACTTCGAAACGGGGAGCTGTTTTTT. This translates into CASSGLRNGELFF.

V gene TRBV10-3 combines with J gene TRBJ2-3, with D perhaps TRBD1 (6 bases). The CDR3 has 15 residues. V lost 11 bases and J 2 bases, leaving 20 bases between the germline ends. Looked up from germline, CDR1 is ENHRY and CDR2 is SYGVKD. CDR3 loop: CASQPGQTLTDTQYF. The CDR3, as DNA: TGTGCCTCACAACCCGGACAGACCCTCACAGATACGCAGTATTTT.

This clone was counted between two and nine times. The CDR3 DNA sequence: TGTGCCAGCAGCTTTAGTTCGGACAGCGATGAGCAGTTCTTC. Its translation is CASSFSSDSDEQFF. The gene calls are TRBV13 and TRBJ2-1; tentative D call: TRBD1 (6 bases). V shed 3 bases and J shed 8 bases, with 14 bases lying between them. In germline, CDR1 is PRHDT, CDR2 FYEKMQ (reference sequence). The CDR3 loop spans 14 amino acids.

The chain couples TRBV2 to TRBJ2-1; 7 bases agree with TRBD1. This CDR3 comprises 16 residues. Looked up from germline, CDR1 is SNHLY and CDR2 is FYNNEI. V shed 4 bases and J 7 bases; nucleotides not matched to a gene: 13. CDR3 sequence reads: CASSGVRDRVTNEQFF. CDR3 nucleotide sequence: TGTGCCAGCAGTGGGGTCCGAGACAGGGTAACAAATGAGCAGTTCTTC. Full variable domain (missing parts from reference TRBV2 and TRBJ2-1): EPEVTQTPSHQVTQMGQEVILRCVPISNHLYFYWYRQILGQKVEFLVSFYNNEISEKSEIFDDQFSVERPDGSNFTLKIRSTKLEDSAMYFCASSGVRDRVTNEQFFGPGTRLTVL.

The rearrangement links TRBV5-1 to TRBJ2-5; TRBD2 matches 7 bases. The DNA end favors TRBJ2-7, so the J call may be wrong. The CDR3 has 13 amino acids. Germline lookup yields CDR1 SGHRS and CDR2 YFSETQ. CDR3 bases: TGCGCCAGCAGCCCTGGGAGGGGCTACGAGCAGTACTTC. Its translation: CASSPGRGYEQYF.